The T cell receptor beta chain under discussion was sequenced for a study of regulatory T cells in long-lasting Graves disease. Germline CDR1 is SNHLY and CDR2 is FYNNEI. The CDR3 is made up of 11 amino acids. V was clipped by 2 bases and J by 4 bases, with 2 bases between them. This clonotype showed up many times. As for time point: newly diagnosed GD, antithyroid drugs for less than 3 months. Preparation of the TCR library used RNA extracted from PBMCs. In this cohort, patients came from an endocrinology department located in Xi'an, China. Combining iRepertoire HTBI primers with Arm-PCR of CDR3 regions, the authors built TCR beta libraries. TCRdb redid the calling of the multiplex PCR reads with MiXCR, one entry per CDR3 protein. The table lists approximately 400,000 distinct CDR3 sequences, 14% to 15% of them singletons, with 16% in the top ten. This sample was also put to use in a study of T cells in Graves' hyperthyroidism and ophthalmopathy. That study reports: In patients aged 18 to 65, hyperthyroidism was newly diagnosed, with duration under 2 months. Clinical symptoms, serum thyroxine, TRAb, thyroid ultrasound and orbital computed tomography established diagnosis. Blood also contained most expanded thyroid clonotypes above 0.001.

This chain uses TRBV2 with TRBJ2-5, with D hard to call. This material consisted of peripheral blood mononuclear cells (PBMCs), taken at new diagnosis, from a patient treated with antithyroid drugs. The clonotype was recovered from a young woman with Graves disease. The CDR3 DNA reads as TGTGCCAGCAGTGAACGAGAGACCCAGTACTTC. It codes for CASSERETQYF.